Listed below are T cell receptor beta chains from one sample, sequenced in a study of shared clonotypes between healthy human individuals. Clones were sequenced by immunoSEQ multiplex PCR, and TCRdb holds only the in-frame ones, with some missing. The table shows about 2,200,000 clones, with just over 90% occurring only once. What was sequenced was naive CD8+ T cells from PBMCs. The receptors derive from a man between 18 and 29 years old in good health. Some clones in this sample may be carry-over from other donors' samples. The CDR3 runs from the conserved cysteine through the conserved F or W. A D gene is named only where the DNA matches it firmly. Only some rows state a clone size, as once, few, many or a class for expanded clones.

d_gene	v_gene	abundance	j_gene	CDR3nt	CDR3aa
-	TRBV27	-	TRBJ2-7	TGTGCCAGCAGTTTAGGGGGCGCGGGCGAGCAGTACTTC	CASSLGGAGEQYF
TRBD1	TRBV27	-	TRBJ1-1	TGTGCCAGCAGAGATGGGACAGGGCCTTGGACTGAAGCTTTCTTT	CASRDGTGPWTEAFF
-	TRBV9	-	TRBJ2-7	TGTGCCAGCAGCGTAGGCAGGGAATCCTACGAGCAGTACTTC	CASSVGRESYEQYF
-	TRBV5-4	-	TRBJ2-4	TGTGCCAGCAGCTCATGGGGCGGTGCGAACATTCAGTACTTC	CASSSWGGANIQYF
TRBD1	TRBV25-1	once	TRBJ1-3	TGTGCCAGAGGGGACAGGGGCTCTGGAAACACCATATATTTT	CARGDRGSGNTIYF
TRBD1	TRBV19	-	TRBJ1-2	TGTGCCAGTAGTATATCAAGGACAGGGTACGATGGCTACACCTTC	CASSISRTGYDGYTF
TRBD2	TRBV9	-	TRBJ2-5	TGTGCCAGCAGCGTATCGGGGAGGGGAGGGGATGACCAGACCCAGTACTTC	CASSVSGRGGDDQTQYF
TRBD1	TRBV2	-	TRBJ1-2	TGTGCCAGCAGTCCAGGACAGGGGCAATATGGCTACACCTTC	CASSPGQGQYGYTF
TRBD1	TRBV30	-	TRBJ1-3	TGTGCCTGGAGTGTCAGGGGGCTCGGAAACACCATATATTTT	CAWSVRGLGNTIYF
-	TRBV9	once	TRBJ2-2	TGTGCCAGCAGCGAACGAACCGGGGAGCTGTTTTTT	CASSERTGELFF
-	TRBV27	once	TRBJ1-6	TGTGCCAGCAACTTGATTAGGGGGTATAATTCACCCCTCCACTTT	CASNLIRGYNSPLHF
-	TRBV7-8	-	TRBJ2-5	TGTGCCAGCAGCTTAGTATCTACGATGTACCAAGAGACCCAGTACTTC	CASSLVSTMYQETQYF
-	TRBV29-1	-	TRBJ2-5	TGCCGCCCTGGACTGAAAGAGACCCAGTACTTC	CRPGLKETQYF
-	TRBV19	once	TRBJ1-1	TGTGCCAGTAGTATAACCGGGGCCCCGAAGCCTGAAGCTTTCTTT	CASSITGAPKPEAFF
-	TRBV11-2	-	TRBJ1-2	TGTGCCAGCAGCTTAGGCCCCGTTCAGGTGCTCTACTATGGCTACACCTTC	CASSLGPVQVLYYGYTF
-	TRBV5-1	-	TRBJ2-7	TGCGCCAGCAGCCACACCTCGCAGGGTCTCGACGAGCAGTACTTC	CASSHTSQGLDEQYF
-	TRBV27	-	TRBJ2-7	TGTGCCAGCAGCAACTCAGGGACCCTCCCCGATGAGCAGTACTTC	CASSNSGTLPDEQYF